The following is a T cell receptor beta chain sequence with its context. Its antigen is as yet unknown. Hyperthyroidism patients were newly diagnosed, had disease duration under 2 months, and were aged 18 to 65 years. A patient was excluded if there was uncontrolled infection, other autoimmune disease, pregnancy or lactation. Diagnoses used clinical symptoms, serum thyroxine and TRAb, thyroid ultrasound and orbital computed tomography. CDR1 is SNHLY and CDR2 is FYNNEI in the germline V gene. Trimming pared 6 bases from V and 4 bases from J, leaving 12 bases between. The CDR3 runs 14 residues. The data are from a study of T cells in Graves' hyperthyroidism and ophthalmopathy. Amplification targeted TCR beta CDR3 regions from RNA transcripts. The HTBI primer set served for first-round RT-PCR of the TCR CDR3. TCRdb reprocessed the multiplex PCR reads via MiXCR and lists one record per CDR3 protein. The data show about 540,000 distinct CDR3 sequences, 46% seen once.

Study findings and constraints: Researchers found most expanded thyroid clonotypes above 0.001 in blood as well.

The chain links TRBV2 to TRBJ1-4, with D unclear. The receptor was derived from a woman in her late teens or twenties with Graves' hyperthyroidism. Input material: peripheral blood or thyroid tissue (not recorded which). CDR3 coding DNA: TGTGCCAGCAGCCCTGATGATAGTAATGAAAAACTGTTTTTT. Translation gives CASSPDDSNEKLFF. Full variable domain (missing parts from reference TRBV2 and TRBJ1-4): EPEVTQTPSHQVTQMGQEVILRCVPISNHLYFYWYRQILGQKVEFLVSFYNNEISEKSEIFDDQFSVERPDGSNFTLKIRSTKLEDSAMYFCASSPDDSNEKLFFGSGTQLSVL.